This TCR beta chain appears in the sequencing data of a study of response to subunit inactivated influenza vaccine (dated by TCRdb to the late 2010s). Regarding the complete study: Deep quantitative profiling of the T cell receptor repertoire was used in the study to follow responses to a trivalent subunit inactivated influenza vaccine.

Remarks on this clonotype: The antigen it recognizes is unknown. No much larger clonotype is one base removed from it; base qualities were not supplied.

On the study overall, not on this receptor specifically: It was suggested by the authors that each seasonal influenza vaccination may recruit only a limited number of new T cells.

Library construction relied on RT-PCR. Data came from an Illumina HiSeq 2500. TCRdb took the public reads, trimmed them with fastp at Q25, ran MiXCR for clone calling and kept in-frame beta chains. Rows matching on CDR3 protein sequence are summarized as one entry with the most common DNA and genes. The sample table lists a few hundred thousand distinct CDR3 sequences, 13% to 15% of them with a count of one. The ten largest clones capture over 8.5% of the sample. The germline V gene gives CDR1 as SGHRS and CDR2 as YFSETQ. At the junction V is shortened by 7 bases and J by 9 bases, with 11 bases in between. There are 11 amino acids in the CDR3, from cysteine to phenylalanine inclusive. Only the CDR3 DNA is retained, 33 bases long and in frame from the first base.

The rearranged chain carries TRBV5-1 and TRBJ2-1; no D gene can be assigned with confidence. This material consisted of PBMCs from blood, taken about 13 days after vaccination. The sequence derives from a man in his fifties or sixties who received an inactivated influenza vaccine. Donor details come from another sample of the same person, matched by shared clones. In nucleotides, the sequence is TGCGCCAGCCGTGGGGAAGGTGAGCAGTTCTTC. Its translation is CASRGEGEQFF.